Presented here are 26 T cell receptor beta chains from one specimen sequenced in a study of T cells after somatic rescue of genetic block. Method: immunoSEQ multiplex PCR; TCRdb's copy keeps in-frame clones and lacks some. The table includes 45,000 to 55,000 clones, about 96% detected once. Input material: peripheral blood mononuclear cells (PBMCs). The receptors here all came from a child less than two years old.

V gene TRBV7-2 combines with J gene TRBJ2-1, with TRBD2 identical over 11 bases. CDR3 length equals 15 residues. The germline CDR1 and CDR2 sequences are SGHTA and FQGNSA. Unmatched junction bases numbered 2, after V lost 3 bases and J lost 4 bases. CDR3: CASSFGTSGYNEQFF. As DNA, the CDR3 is TGTGCCAGCAGCTTCGGGACTAGCGGTTACAATGAGCAGTTCTTC. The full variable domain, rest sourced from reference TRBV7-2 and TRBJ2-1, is GAGVSQSPSNKVTEKGKDVELRCDPISGHTALYWYRQSLGQGLEFLIYFQGNSAPDKSGLPSDRFSAERTGGSVSTLTIQRTQQEDSAVYLCASSFGTSGYNEQFFGPGTRLTVL.

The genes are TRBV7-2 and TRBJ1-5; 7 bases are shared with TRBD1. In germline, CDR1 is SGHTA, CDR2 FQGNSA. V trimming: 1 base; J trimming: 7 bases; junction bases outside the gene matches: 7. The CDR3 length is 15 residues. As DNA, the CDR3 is TGTGCCAGCAGCTTAGAGGTGGCAGGGGGGCAGCCCCAGCATTTT. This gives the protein CASSLEVAGGQPQHF.

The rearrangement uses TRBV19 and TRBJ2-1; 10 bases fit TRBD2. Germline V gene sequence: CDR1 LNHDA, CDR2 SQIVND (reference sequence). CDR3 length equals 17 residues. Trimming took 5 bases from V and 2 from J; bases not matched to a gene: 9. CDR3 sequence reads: CASSPRTSGLAYNEQFF. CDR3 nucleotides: TGTGCCAGTAGTCCCCGGACTAGCGGCCTGGCCTACAATGAGCAGTTCTTC.

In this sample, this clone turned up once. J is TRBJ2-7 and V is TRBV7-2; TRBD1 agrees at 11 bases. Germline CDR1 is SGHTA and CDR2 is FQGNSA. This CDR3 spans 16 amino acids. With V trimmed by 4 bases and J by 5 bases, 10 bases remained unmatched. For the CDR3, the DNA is TGTGCCAGCAGCTCTCTCCCGGGACAGGGGGTGGACGAGCAGTACTTC. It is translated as CASSSLPGQGVDEQYF.

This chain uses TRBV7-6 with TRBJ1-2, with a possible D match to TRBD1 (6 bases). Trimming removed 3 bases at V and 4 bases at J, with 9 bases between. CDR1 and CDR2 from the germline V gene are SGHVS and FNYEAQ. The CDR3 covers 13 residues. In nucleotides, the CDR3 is TGTGCCAGCAGCTTTGAACAGGGCTATGGCTACACCTTC. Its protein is CASSFEQGYGYTF.

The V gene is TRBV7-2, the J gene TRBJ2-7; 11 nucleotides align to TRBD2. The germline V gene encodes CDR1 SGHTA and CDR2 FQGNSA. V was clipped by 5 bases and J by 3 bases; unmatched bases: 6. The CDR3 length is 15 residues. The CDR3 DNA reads TGTGCCAGCAGCAGATCTAGCGGGGGGAGCTACGAGCAGTACTTC. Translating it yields CASSRSSGGSYEQYF.

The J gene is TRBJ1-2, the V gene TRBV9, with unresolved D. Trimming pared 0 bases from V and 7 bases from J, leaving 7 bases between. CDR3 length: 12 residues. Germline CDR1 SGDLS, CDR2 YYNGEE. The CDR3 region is CASSVVRCGYTF. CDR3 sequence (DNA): TGTGCCAGCAGCGTAGTCAGATGTGGCTACACCTTC. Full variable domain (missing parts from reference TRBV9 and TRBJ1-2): DSGVTQTPKHLITATGQRVTLRCSPRSGDLSVYWYQQSLDQGLQFLIQYYNGEERAKGNILERFSAQQFPDLHSELNLSSLELGDSALYFCASSVVRCGYTFGSGTRLTVV.

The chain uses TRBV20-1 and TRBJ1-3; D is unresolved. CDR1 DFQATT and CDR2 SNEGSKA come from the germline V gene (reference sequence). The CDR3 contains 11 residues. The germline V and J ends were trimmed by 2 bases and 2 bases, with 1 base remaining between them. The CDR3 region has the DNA TGCAGTGCTAGAACTGGAAACACCATATATTTT. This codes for CSARTGNTIYF.

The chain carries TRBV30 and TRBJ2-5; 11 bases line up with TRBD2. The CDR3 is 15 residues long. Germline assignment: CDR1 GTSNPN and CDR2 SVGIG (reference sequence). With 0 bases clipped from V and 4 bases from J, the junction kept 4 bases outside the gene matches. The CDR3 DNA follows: TGTGCCTGGAGTGTACCTGGACTAGCGGGAGAGACCCAGTACTTC. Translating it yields CAWSVPGLAGETQYF.

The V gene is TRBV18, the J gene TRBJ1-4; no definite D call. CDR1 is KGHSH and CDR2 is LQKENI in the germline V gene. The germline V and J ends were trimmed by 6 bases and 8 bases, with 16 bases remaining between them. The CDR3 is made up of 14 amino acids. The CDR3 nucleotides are TGTGCCAGCTCTTTACTGAGCACAGACGAAAAACTGTTTTTT. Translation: CASSLLSTDEKLFF.

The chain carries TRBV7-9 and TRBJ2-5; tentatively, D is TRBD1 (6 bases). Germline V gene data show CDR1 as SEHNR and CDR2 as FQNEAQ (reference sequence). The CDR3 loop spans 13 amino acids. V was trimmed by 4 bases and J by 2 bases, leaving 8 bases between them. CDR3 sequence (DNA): TGTGCCAGCAGCTACAGGGTGCAAGAGACCCAGTACTTC. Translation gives CASSYRVQETQYF.

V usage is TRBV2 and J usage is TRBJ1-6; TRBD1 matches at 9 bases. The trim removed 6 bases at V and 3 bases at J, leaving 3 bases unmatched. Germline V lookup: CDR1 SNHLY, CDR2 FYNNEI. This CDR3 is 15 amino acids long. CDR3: CASRDRGNYNSPLHF. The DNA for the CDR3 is TGTGCCAGCAGGGACAGGGGAAACTATAATTCACCCCTCCACTTT.

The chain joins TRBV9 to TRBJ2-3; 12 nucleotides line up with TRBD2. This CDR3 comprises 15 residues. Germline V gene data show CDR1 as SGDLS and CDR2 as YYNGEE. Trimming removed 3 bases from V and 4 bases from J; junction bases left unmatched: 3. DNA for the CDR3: TGTGCCAGCAGCGGACTAGCGGGAGTGTCAGATACGCAGTATTTT. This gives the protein CASSGLAGVSDTQYF.

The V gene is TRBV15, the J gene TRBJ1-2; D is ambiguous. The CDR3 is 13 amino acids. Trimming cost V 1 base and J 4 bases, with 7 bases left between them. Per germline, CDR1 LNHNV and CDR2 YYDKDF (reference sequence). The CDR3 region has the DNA TGTGCCACCAGCAGAGGAGGCCTCTATGGCTACACCTTC. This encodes CATSRGGLYGYTF.

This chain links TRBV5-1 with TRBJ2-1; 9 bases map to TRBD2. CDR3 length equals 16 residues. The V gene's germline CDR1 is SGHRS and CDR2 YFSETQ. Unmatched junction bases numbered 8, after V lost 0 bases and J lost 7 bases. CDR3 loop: CASSLDSGRLRNEQFF. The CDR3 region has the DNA TGCGCCAGCAGCTTGGATAGCGGGAGACTCCGAAATGAGCAGTTCTTC.

CDR3 residues: CASNLRNSYEQYF. CDR3 bases: TGTGCCAGCAACCTAAGGAACTCCTACGAGCAGTACTTC. The chain carries TRBV2 and TRBJ2-7; no clear D gene. The CDR3 covers 13 residues. V was cut by 7 bases and J by 0 bases, with 10 bases left in between. Germline CDR1 reads SNHLY; CDR2 reads FYNNEI.

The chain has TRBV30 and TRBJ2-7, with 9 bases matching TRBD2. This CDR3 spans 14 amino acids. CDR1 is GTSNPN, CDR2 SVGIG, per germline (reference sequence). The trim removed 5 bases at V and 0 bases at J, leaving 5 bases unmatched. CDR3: CAWRLAASSYEQYF. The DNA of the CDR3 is TGTGCCTGGCGACTAGCGGCGAGCTCCTACGAGCAGTACTTC.

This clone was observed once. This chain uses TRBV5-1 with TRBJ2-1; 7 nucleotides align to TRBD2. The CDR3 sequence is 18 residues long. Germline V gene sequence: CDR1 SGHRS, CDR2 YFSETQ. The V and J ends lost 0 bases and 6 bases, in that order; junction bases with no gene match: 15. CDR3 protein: CASSLDLGEGGRSNEQFF. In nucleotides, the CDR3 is TGCGCCAGCAGCTTGGACCTTGGGGAGGGAGGGAGGAGCAATGAGCAGTTCTTC.

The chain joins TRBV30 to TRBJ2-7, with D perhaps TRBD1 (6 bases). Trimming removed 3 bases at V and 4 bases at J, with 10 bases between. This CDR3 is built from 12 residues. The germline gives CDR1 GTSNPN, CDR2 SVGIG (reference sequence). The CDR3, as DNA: TGTGCCTGGAGCCCAACAGGGTACGAGCAGTACTTC. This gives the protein CAWSPTGYEQYF.

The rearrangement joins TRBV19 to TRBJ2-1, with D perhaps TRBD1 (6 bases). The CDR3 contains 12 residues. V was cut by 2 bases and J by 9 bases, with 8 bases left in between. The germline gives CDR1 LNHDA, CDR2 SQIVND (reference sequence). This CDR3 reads CASSIPRGEQFF. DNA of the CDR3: TGTGCCAGTAGTATACCCAGGGGTGAGCAGTTCTTC. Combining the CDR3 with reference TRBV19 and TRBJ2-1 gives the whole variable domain DGGITQSPKYLFRKEGQNVTLSCEQNLNHDAMYWYRQDPGQGLRLIYYSQIVNDFQKGDIAEGYSVSREKKESFPLTVTSAQKNPTAFYLCASSIPRGEQFFGPGTRLTVL.

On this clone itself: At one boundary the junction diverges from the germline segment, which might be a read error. The chain's CDR3 is CARRWQTNYGYTF. The CDR3 nucleotides read TGTGCCAGGAGGTGGCAGACTAACTATGGCTACACCTTC. V and J are TRBV30 and TRBJ1-2; unclear D gene. Germline lookup yields CDR1 GTSNPN and CDR2 SVGIG (reference sequence). The CDR3 runs to 13 residues. The entire variable domain, with the rest obtained from reference TRBV30 and TRBJ1-2, is as follows: SQTIHQWPATLVQPVGSPLSLECTVEGTSNPNLYWYRQAAGRGLQLLFYSVGIGQISSEVPQNLSASRPQDRQFILSSKKLLLSDSGFYLCARRWQTNYGYTFGSGTRLTVV.

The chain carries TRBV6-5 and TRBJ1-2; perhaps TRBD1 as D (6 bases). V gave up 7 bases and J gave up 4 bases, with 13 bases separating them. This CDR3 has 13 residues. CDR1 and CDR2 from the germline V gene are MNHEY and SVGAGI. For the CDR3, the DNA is TGTGCCAGCAAAGGGGGTGTCGGCTATGGCTACACCTTC. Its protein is CASKGGVGYGYTF.

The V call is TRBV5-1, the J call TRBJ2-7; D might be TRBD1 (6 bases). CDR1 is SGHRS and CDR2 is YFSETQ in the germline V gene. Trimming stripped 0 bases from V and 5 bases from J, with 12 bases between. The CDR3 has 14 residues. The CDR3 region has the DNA TGCGCCAGCAGCTTGGTTTCAGGGGCCAACGAGCAGTACTTC. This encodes CASSLVSGANEQYF.

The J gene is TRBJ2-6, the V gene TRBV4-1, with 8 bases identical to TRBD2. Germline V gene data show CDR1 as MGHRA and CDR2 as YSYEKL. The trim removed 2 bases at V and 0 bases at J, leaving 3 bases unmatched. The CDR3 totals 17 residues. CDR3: CASSQNGRGSGANVLTF. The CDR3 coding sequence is TGCGCCAGCAGCCAAAACGGGAGGGGCTCTGGGGCCAACGTCCTGACTTTC.

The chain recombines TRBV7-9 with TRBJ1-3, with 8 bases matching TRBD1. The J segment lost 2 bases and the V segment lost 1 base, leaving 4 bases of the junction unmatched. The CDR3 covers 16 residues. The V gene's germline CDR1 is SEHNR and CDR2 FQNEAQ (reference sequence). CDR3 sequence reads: CASSLGQGLPGNTIYF. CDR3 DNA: TGTGCCAGCAGCTTAGGACAGGGGCTACCTGGAAACACCATATATTTT.

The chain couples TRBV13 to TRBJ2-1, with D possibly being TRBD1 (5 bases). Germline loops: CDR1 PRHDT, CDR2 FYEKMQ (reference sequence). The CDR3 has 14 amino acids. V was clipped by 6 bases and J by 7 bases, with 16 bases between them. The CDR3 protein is CASRGGASWNEQFF. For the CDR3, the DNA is TGTGCCAGCAGAGGTGGGGCCAGCTGGAATGAGCAGTTCTTC.